This is a list of T cell receptor beta chains from one sample in a study of T-cell memory formation after mild COVID-19. Each CDR3 protein is one row after TCRdb ran MiXCR on the 5' RACE reads. The sample contains around 300,000 distinct CDR3 sequences, roughly 15% of which appear only once. Sequences were obtained from PBMCs or a T cell subset sorted from them (not recorded which). These receptors were collected from a young man who had mild COVID-19 (a few samples of this study predate the infection). Cell type and time point are not known. Both conserved end residues are trimmed from each CDR3. The order of the fields is CDR3 protein, D gene, V gene. D genes are given only for firm matches.

cdr3_aa: AIRQNSGNTIY; d_call: NA; v_call: TRBV10-3
cdr3_aa: ASRRDRNTGELF; d_call: TRBD1; v_call: TRBV6-5
cdr3_aa: ASSLAGQSNSPLH; d_call: NA; v_call: TRBV5-1
cdr3_aa: ASSFGGEETQY; d_call: TRBD2; v_call: TRBV7-2
cdr3_aa: ASSMEPLRSTEAF; d_call: NA; v_call: TRBV12-3/TRBV12-4
cdr3_aa: ASTFLWGNNSPLH; d_call: NA; v_call: TRBV6-5
cdr3_aa: ASSTWTGIAKNIQY; d_call: TRBD1; v_call: TRBV7-9
cdr3_aa: SADGETDTQY; d_call: NA; v_call: TRBV20-1
cdr3_aa: ASSLVGRYEKNIQY; d_call: NA; v_call: TRBV7-2
cdr3_aa: ASQSPNYEQY; d_call: NA; v_call: TRBV6-5
cdr3_aa: ASSLTGGEQY; d_call: TRBD1; v_call: TRBV12-3/TRBV12-4
cdr3_aa: ASSLWAQTEAF; d_call: NA; v_call: TRBV7-2
cdr3_aa: ASSPDVANYGYT; d_call: NA; v_call: TRBV5-1
cdr3_aa: ASSFSGGNLNQPQH; d_call: TRBD1; v_call: TRBV27
cdr3_aa: ASSVQGAQETQY; d_call: TRBD1; v_call: TRBV9
cdr3_aa: ASSSGNYEQY; d_call: NA; v_call: TRBV5-1
cdr3_aa: ASGTGLIYGYT; d_call: NA; v_call: TRBV12-5
cdr3_aa: ASSGSGAGGETQY; d_call: TRBD2; v_call: TRBV5-1
cdr3_aa: ASSLNGPEY; d_call: NA; v_call: TRBV13
cdr3_aa: ASSPRDRAYEQY; d_call: TRBD1; v_call: TRBV7-9